These 21 T cell receptor beta chains were all obtained from the same sample, sequenced in a study of CD8 T cells in ankylosing spondylitis. TCRdb analysed the 5' RACE reads with MiXCR anew, one entry per CDR3 protein. The repertoire consists of about 250,000 distinct CDR3 sequences, with approximately 10% occurring once and the leading ten covering about 3%. Sequencing used blood, either unsorted or a sorted T cell fraction (not recorded which). Every receptor here comes from a male donor with ankylosing spondylitis or in good health (not recorded which).

This clonotype was seen a handful of times. The V gene is TRBV12-5, the J gene TRBJ1-2, with D unclear. In germline, CDR1 is LGHNT, CDR2 FRNRAP. The CDR3 is 13 amino acids. V lost 1 base and J lost 6, with 9 bases in between. The CDR3 loop reads CASGLDSLDGYTF. DNA for the CDR3: TGTGCTAGTGGTTTGGACAGCTTAGATGGCTACACCTTC. Together with reference TRBV12-5 and TRBJ1-2, the CDR3 gives the full variable domain: DARVTQTPRHKVTEMGQEVTMRCQPILGHNTVFWYRQTMMQGLELLAYFRNRAPLDDSGMPKDRFSAEMPDATLATLKIQPSEPRDSAVYFCASGLDSLDGYTFGSGTRLTVV.

In this sample, this clonotype turned up many times. The chain carries TRBV12-3 or TRBV12-4 and TRBJ1-5, with no clear D. The CDR3 extends over 11 amino acids. Trimming left V 6 bases short and J 11 bases short, with 11 bases between. CDR3 nucleotide sequence: TGTGCCAGCAGCGATCTCCGAGCCCAGCATTTT. It specifies CASSDLRAQHF.

This clonotype was seen repeatedly, ten times or more. V usage is TRBV5-5 and J usage is TRBJ2-7, with 7 bases matching TRBD2. This CDR3 is built from 15 residues. From germline, CDR1 is SGHKS and CDR2 YYEKEE (reference sequence). The J segment lost 3 bases and the V segment lost 0 bases, leaving 6 bases of the junction unmatched. The CDR3 protein is CASSLGAGRNYEQYF. The CDR3 DNA sequence: TGTGCCAGCAGCTTGGGAGCGGGGAGGAACTACGAGCAGTACTTC.

In its sample, this clonotype was seen many times. The chain carries TRBV5-1 and TRBJ2-1; D possibly corresponds to TRBD1 (5 bases). In germline, CDR1 is SGHRS, CDR2 YFSETQ. Trimming took 7 bases from V and 8 from J, leaving 22 bases between them. This CDR3 region has 15 residues. The CDR3 here is CASGTGHSGIHEQFF. The CDR3 DNA reads as TGCGCCAGCGGAACCGGACATTCCGGAATTCATGAGCAGTTCTTC.

The chain has TRBV19 and TRBJ1-2, with TRBD1 as a possible D gene (6 bases). The V end was cut by 6 bases, the J end by 6 bases, with 20 bases between. This CDR3 comprises 15 residues. Germline V gene data show CDR1 as LNHDA and CDR2 as SQIVND (reference sequence). The CDR3 region has the DNA TGTGCCAGTAGCATTCCGACAGGACCCGGTCATGGCTACACCTTC. Its protein is CASSIPTGPGHGYTF.

In this sample, this clonotype turned up a few times. V gene TRBV25-1 combines with J gene TRBJ2-7; 11 bases agree with TRBD1. CDR1 MGHDK and CDR2 SYGVNS come from the germline V gene. Trimming took 5 bases from V and 7 from J; bases not matched to a gene: 10. The CDR3 has 15 residues. The CDR3: CASSNTGTGGEEQYF. In nucleotides, the CDR3 is TGTGCCAGCAGTAACACCGGGACAGGGGGTGAGGAGCAGTACTTC.

This clonotype has ten or more counts. CDR3 loop: CSARDNRDLAGEGNEQFF. DNA for the CDR3: TGCAGTGCTAGAGATAATAGGGACCTAGCGGGAGAGGGCAATGAGCAGTTCTTC. J is TRBJ2-1 and V is TRBV20-1; 10 bases are shared with TRBD2. The CDR3 covers 18 residues. The germline CDR1 and CDR2 sequences are DFQATT and SNEGSKA (reference sequence). The junction had 14 bases not matched to a gene; V was cut back by 0 bases and J by 6 bases.

The table lists this clonotype with many counts. V is TRBV5-1 and J is TRBJ2-1; D is unclear. V gave up 3 bases and J gave up 4 bases, with 8 bases separating them. Germline CDR1 reads SGHRS; CDR2 reads YFSETQ. The CDR3 extends over 13 amino acids. The CDR3 DNA sequence: TGCGCCAGCAGCTCCCTGCCTTACAATGAGCAGTTCTTC. This gives the protein CASSSLPYNEQFF.

This clonotype was seen ten or more times. The chain couples TRBV27 to TRBJ2-7, with TRBD1 matching over 12 bases. Per the germline V gene, CDR1 is MNHEY and CDR2 is SMNVEV (reference sequence). The CDR3 length is 16 residues. V dropped 0 bases and J dropped 4; count of bases not matched to a gene: 4. CDR3 nucleotide sequence: TGTGCCAGCAGTTTATCTGGGACAGGGGGCAGGTACGAGCAGTACTTC. It specifies CASSLSGTGGRYEQYF.

The chain joins TRBV30 to TRBJ1-1, with 7 bases that match TRBD1. The CDR3 loop spans 17 amino acids. Germline CDR1 and CDR2: GTSNPN and SVGIG (reference sequence). With 1 base clipped from V and 0 bases from J, the junction kept 11 bases outside the gene matches. CDR3: CAWSAQGGLALNTEAFF. Written as DNA, the CDR3 is TGTGCCTGGAGTGCCCAGGGGGGCCTCGCCTTGAACACTGAAGCTTTCTTT.

The table lists this clonotype with a few counts. This chain connects TRBV30 to TRBJ1-3; D unclear. The CDR3 is 13 amino acids. Germline V lookup: CDR1 GTSNPN, CDR2 SVGIG (reference sequence). Trimming removed 2 bases from V and 0 bases from J, with 5 bases in between. The CDR3 reads CAWSTDSGNTIYF. DNA of the CDR3: TGTGCCTGGAGTACCGACTCTGGAAACACCATATATTTT.

This clonotype was recorded at least ten times. This chain joins TRBV6-1 and TRBJ2-7; 9 bases fit TRBD1. Germline assignment: CDR1 MNHNS and CDR2 SASEGT. Losses at the gene ends were 6 bases for V and 3 bases for J; bases not matched to a gene: 9. The CDR3 extends over 15 amino acids. The CDR3 sequence is CASRTTGGAVYEQYF. CDR3 DNA sequence: TGTGCCAGCAGAACGACAGGGGGTGCGGTCTACGAGCAGTACTTC.

This clonotype was seen repeatedly, ten times or more. The chain recombines TRBV5-1 with TRBJ2-7, with TRBD1 as a possible D gene (6 bases). V was trimmed by 2 bases and J by 7 bases, leaving 22 bases between them. The germline gives CDR1 SGHRS, CDR2 YFSETQ. The CDR3 extends over 16 amino acids. The DNA of the CDR3 is TGCGCCAGCAGCTTCTATCAACTGGGGGCTATTGAGGAGCAGTACTTC. Translation: CASSFYQLGAIEEQYF.

This clonotype was seen many times. The chain couples TRBV25-1 to TRBJ2-7, with unresolved D. The CDR3 runs to 12 residues. V lost 5 bases, J lost 3 bases, and 8 bases lay in between. The germline gives CDR1 MGHDK, CDR2 SYGVNS. The chain's CDR3 is CASSIQNYEQYF. The CDR3 region has the DNA TGTGCCAGCAGTATACAAAACTACGAGCAGTACTTC.

The count of this clonotype is one. A read error is possible here, since a much larger clone lies one base away. The V call is TRBV4-1, the J call TRBJ2-7; 10 bases fit TRBD1. The germline gives CDR1 MGHRA, CDR2 YSYEKL. The length of the CDR3 is 18 residues. DNA of the CDR3: TGCGCCAGCAGCCAAGCACCCAACGGACAGGGGGTATCCTACAAGCAGTACTTC. Its protein product is CASSQAPNGQGVSYKQYF.

This clonotype appeared a few times. The chain employs TRBV10-3 and TRBJ2-3; TRBD2 is a possible D gene (5 bases). V lost 3 bases and J lost 4, with 14 bases in between. The germline gives CDR1 ENHRY, CDR2 SYGVKD. CDR3 length equals 15 residues. In nucleotides, the CDR3 is TGTGCCATCAGTGACTGGGAGATTAAAGCAGATACGCAGTATTTT. Its protein product is CAISDWEIKADTQYF.

This clonotype was observed many times. V is TRBV6-1 and J is TRBJ2-3; 7 nucleotides match TRBD2. Per the germline V gene, CDR1 is MNHNS and CDR2 is SASEGT. The CDR3 contains 16 residues. Germline trimming cut 7 bases from V and 0 bases from J; bases unmatched to any gene: 10. CDR3 protein: CASTPRGGGSTDTQYF. CDR3 bases: TGTGCCAGCACCCCTAGGGGCGGGGGAAGCACAGATACGCAGTATTTT.

In the case of this clonotype: This clone may be a read error of a much larger clone one base away. V is TRBV2 and J is TRBJ2-3; no reliable D call. With 10 bases removed from V and 1 base from J, the gap between germline ends came to 12 bases. Germline V lookup: CDR1 SNHLY, CDR2 FYNNEI. This CDR3 spans 13 amino acids. In DNA form, the CDR3 reads TGTGCCAACCGACCCGGAGGCACAGATACGCAGTATTTT. Translation: CANRPGGTDTQYF.

The table lists this clonotype with many counts. The chain couples TRBV5-1 to TRBJ2-3; no reliable D call. The CDR3 spans 14 residues. Deletions cut 4 bases from V and 2 bases from J, with 11 bases between. In germline, CDR1 is SGHRS, CDR2 YFSETQ. The CDR3 reads CASSPQADTDTQYF. DNA for the CDR3: TGCGCCAGCAGCCCCCAGGCGGACACAGATACGCAGTATTTT.

This clonotype was seen a few times. This chain connects TRBV11-1 to TRBJ2-1; D unclear. Looked up from germline, CDR1 is SGHAT and CDR2 is FQDESV (reference sequence). This CDR3 region has 13 residues. Trimming left V 7 bases short and J 4 bases short, with 11 bases between. CDR3 loop: CASKPERYNEQFF. As DNA, the CDR3 is TGTGCCAGCAAACCGGAACGATACAATGAGCAGTTCTTC.

This clonotype was detected many times. The gene calls are TRBV5-1 and TRBJ2-1; D not resolved. V was cut by 5 bases and J by 3 bases, with 6 bases left in between. The CDR3 length is 12 residues. The V gene's germline CDR1 is SGHRS and CDR2 YFSETQ. The CDR3 loop reads CASRPDYNEQFF. The CDR3, as DNA: TGCGCCAGCAGACCCGACTACAATGAGCAGTTCTTC.